Described below is a single T cell receptor (beta chain) sequence and its context. It was version v3.0 of the immunoSEQ assay that was run at survey level. The method was immunoSEQ multiplex PCR; TCRdb's version includes in-frame clones alone and lacks a portion of them. The sample has 20,000 to 25,000 clones, around 87% seen once. The CDR3 runs to 15 residues. The germline V gene encodes CDR1 MGHRA and CDR2 YSYEKL. The V end was cut by 1 base, the J end by 8 bases, with 15 bases between. This sample was taken from a study of long-term antiretroviral therapy in people with HIV. V and J are TRBV4-1 and TRBJ1-3, with a tentative D call TRBD1 (6 bases). The sequence was collected from a woman in her 50s with HIV. Sequenced material: unsorted PBMCs, taken roughly 2.5 years after starting antiretroviral therapy. CDR3 region: CASSQVQGKVDTIYF. DNA for the CDR3: TGCGCCAGCAGCCAAGTTCAGGGGAAAGTCGACACCATATATTTT.